This TCR beta chain was profiled in a study of blood T cell repertoires in COVID-19. Background on the study: The study drew acute and convalescent COVID-19 samples from the United States, Italy and Spain. Sources were T cells, B-cell-depleted T cells, or PBMCs; the material itself was cDNA or gDNA.

Trimming removed 3 bases from V and 4 bases from J, with 9 bases in between. Germline V gene sequence: CDR1 MRHNA, CDR2 SNTAGT. CDR3 length equals 13 residues. In the authors' methods: Reference gene primer amplification gave estimated nucleated cell counts. Generated by immunoSEQ multiplex PCR, the TCRdb table keeps only in-frame clones and is missing some. V and J calls and clone size follow that table, whereas D and trimming were derived from the DNA. The sample carries 30,000 to 45,000 clones, about 81% recorded once. A few counts support this clone. The identical CDR3 is also encoded by other nucleotide sequences in the sample.

The sequenced material came from peripheral blood. This receptor was obtained from a human donor in a cohort sampled during active or convalescent COVID-19. The donor label of this sample is uncertain. The chain employs TRBV6-4 and TRBJ1-1; D is uncertain. The CDR3 DNA reads as TGTGCCAGCAGTGAAGGAGCGGGCACTGAAGCTTTCTTT. It codes for CASSEGAGTEAFF.